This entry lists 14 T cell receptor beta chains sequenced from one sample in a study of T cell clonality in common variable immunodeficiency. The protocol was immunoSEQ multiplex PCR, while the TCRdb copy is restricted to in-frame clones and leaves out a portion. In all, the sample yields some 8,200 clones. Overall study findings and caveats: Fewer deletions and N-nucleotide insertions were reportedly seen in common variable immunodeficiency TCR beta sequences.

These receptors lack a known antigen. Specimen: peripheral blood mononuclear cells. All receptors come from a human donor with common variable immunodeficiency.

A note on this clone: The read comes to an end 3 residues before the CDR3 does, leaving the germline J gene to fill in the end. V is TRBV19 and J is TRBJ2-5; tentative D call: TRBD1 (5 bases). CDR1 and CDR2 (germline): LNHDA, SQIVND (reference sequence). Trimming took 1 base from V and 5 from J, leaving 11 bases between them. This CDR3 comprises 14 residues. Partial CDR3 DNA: TGTGCCAGTAGTATAGTTCAGGGTGTTGAGACC. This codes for CASSIVQGVET. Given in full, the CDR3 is CASSIVQGVETQYF.

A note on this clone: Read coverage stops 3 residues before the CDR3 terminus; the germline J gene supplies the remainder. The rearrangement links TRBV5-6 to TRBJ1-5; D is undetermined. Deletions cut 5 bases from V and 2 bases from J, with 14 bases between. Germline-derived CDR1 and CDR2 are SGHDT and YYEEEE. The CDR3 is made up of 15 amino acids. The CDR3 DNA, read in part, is TGTGCCAGCAGGCGGCGGGGAATGGGCAATCAGCCC. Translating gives CASRRRGMGNQP. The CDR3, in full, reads CASRRRGMGNQPQHF.

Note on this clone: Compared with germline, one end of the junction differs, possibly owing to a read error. The CDR3 protein is CASSLTSAITDTQYF. The CDR3 DNA, read in part, is TGTGCTAGCAGCCTGACTAGCGCGATCACAGATACG. The chain has TRBV7-7 and TRBJ2-3; TRBD2 agrees at 8 bases. The CDR3 end lies 3 residues beyond the end of the read and is filled in from the germline J gene. The CDR3 extends over 15 amino acids. Germline V CDR1 and CDR2: SSHAT, FNYEAQ (reference sequence).

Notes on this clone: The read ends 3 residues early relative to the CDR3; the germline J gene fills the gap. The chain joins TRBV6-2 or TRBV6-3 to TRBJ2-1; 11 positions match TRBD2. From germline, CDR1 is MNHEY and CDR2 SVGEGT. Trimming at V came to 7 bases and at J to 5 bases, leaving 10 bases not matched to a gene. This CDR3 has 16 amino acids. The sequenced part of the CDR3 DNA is TGTGCCAGCAAGTTAGCGGGACTAGCGGCTAACAATGAG. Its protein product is CASKLAGLAANNE. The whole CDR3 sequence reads CASKLAGLAANNEQFF.

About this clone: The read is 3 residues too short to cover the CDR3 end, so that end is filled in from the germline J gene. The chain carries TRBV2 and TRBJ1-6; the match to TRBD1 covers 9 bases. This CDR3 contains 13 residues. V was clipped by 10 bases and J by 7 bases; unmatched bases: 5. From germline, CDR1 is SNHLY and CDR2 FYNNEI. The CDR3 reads CATTGGLNSPLHF. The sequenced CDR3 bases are TGTGCCACCACAGGGGGCTTAAATTCACCC.

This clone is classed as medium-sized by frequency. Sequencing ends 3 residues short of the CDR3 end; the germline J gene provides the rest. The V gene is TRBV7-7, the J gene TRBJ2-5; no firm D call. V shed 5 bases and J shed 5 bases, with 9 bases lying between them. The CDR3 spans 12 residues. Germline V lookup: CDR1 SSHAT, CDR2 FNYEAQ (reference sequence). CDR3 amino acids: CASSPFRETQYF. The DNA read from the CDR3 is TGTGCCAGCAGCCCCTTCCGGGAGACC.

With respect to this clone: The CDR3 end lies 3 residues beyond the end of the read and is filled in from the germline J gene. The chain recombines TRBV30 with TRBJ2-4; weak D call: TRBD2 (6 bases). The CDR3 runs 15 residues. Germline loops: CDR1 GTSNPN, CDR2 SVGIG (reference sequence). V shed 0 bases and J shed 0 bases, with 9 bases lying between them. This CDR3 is CAWSVGGLAKNIQYF. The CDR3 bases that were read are TGTGCCTGGAGTGTGGGGGGTCTAGCCAAAAACATT.

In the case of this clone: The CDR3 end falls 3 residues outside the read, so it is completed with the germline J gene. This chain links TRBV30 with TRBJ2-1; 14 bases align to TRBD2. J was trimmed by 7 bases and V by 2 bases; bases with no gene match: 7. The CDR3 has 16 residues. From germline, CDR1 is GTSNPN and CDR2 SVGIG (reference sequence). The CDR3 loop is CAWSPGLAGGGNEQFF. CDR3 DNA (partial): TGTGCCTGGAGTCCCGGACTAGCGGGAGGTGGGAATGAG.

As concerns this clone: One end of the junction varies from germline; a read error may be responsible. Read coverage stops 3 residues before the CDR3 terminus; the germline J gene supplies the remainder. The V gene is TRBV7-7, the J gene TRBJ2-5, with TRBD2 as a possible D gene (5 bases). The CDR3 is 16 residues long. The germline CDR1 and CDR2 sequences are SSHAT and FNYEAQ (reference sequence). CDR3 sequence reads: CASSLVFSGSQETQYF. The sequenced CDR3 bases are TGTGCTAGCAGCTTAGTATTCAGCGGTAGCCAAGAGACC.

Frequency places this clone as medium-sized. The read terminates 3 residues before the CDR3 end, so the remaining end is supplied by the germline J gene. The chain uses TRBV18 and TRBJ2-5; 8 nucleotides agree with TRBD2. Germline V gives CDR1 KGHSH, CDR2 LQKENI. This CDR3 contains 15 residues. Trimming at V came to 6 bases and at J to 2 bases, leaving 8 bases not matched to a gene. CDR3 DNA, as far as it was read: TGTGCCAGCTCTCGTAGCGGGGTCCCACAAGAGACC. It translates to CASSRSGVPQET. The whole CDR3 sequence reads CASSRSGVPQETQYF.

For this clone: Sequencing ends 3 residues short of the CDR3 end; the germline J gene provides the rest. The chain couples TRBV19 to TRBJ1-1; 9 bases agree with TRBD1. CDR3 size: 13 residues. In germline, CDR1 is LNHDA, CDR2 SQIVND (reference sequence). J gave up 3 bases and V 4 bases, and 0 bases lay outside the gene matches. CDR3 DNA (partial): TGTGCCAGTAGTAGACAGGGGGACACTGAA. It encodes CASSRQGDTE. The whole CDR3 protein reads CASSRQGDTEAFF.

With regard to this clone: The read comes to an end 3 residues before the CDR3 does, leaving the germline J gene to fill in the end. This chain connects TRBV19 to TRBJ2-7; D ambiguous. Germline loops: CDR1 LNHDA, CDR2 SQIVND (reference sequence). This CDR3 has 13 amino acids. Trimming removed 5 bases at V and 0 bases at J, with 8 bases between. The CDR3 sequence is CASSSLASYEQYF. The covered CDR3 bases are TGTGCCAGTAGTTCCTTAGCCTCCTACGAG. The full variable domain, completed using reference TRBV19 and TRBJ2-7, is DGGITQSPKYLFRKEGQNVTLSCEQNLNHDAMYWYRQDPGQGLRLIYYSQIVNDFQKGDIAEGYSVSREKKESFPLTVTSAQKNPTAFYLCASSSLASYEQYFGPGTRLTVT.

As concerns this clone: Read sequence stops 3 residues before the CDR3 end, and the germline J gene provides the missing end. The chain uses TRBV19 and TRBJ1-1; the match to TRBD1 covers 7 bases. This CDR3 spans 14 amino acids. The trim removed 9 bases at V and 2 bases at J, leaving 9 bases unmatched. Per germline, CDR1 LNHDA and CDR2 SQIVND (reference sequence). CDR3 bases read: TGTGCCAGCATGCACAGGGGCTTCAACACTGAA. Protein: CASMHRGFNTE. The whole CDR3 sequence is CASMHRGFNTEAFF.

Incomplete CDR3 DNA: TGTGCCAGCAGCGACGGAGGGTCCTACTCACCC. This translates into CASSDGGSYSP. The full-length CDR3 reads as CASSDGGSYSPLHF. The genes are TRBV7-6 and TRBJ1-6, with no clear D. The read terminates 3 residues before the CDR3 end, so the remaining end is supplied by the germline J gene. Germline loops: CDR1 SGHVS, CDR2 FNYEAQ. The V gene lost 5 bases and the J gene lost 10 bases, with 15 bases spanning the gap. The CDR3 covers 14 residues.